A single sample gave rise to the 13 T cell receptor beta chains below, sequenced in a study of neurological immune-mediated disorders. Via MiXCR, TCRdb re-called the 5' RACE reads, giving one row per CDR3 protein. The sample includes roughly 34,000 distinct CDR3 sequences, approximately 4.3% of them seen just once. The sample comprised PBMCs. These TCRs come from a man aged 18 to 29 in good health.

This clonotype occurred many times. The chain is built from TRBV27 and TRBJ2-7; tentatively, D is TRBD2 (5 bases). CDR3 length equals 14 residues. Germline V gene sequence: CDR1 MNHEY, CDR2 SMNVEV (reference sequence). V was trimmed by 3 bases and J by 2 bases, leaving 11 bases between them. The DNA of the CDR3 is TGTGCCAGCAGTTTTGGCGGGTCACCCTACGAGCAGTACTTC. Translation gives CASSFGGSPYEQYF.

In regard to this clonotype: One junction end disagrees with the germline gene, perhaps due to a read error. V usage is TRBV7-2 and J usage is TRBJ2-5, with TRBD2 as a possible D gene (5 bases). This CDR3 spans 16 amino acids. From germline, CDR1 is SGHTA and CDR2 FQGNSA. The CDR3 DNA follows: TGTGCCAACAGCCAACTCCTGGACTTCCCCGGGGAGACCCAGTACTTC. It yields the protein CANSQLLDFPGETQYF. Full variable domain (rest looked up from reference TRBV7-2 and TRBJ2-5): GAGVSQSPSNKVTEKGKDVELRCDPISGHTALYWYRQSLGQGLEFLIYFQGNSAPDKSGLPSDRFSAERTGGSVSTLTIQRTQQEDSAVYLCANSQLLDFPGETQYFGPGTRLLVL.

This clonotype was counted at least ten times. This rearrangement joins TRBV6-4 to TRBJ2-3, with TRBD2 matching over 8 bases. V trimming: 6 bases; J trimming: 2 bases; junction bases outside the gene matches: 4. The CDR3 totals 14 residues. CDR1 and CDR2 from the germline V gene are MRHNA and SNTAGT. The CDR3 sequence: CASSELADTDTQYF. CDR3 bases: TGTGCCAGCAGCGAACTAGCGGACACAGATACGCAGTATTTT.

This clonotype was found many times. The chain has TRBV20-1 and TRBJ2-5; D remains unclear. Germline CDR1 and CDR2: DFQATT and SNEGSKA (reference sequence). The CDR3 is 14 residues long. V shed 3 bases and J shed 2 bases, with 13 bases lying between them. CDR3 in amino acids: CSARGIVTQETQYF. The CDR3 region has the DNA TGCAGTGCTAGGGGGATAGTAACACAAGAGACCCAGTACTTC.

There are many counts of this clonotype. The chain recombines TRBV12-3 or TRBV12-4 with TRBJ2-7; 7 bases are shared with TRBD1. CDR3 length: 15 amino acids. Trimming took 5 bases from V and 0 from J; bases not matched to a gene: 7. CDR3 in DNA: TGTGCCAGCAGTCTCGGACAGGACAGCTCCTACGAGCAGTACTTC. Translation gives CASSLGQDSSYEQYF.

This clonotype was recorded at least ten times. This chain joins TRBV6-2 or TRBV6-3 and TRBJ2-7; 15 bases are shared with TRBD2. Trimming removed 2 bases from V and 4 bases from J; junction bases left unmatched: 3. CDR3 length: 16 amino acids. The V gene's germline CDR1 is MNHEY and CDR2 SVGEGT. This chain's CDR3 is CASSYGGTSGRYEQYF. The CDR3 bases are TGTGCCAGCAGTTACGGCGGGACTAGCGGGAGGTACGAGCAGTACTTC.

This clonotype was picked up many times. CDR3 bases: TGTGCCAGCAGCCCAGGGACCGCATATGGCTACACCTTC. It codes for CASSPGTAYGYTF. The chain carries TRBV11-2 and TRBJ1-2; a weak D match, TRBD1 (5 bases). This CDR3 has 13 residues. CDR1 and CDR2 (germline): SGHAT, FQNNGV. Trimming took off 5 bases at V and 5 bases at J, with 12 bases between the two ends.

The chain's CDR3 is CASSEHYEQYF. The DNA of the CDR3 is TGTGCCAGCAGCGAACACTACGAGCAGTACTTC. V usage is TRBV7-8 and J usage is TRBJ2-7; no clear D. This CDR3 comprises 11 residues. Trimming left V 5 bases short and J 3 bases short, with 5 bases between. Germline V gene data show CDR1 as SGHVS and CDR2 as FQNEAQ.

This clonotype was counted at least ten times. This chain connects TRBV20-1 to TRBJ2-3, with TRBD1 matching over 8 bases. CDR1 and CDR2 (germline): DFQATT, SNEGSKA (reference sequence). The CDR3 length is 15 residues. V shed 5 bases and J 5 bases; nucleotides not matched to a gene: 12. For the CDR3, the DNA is TGCAGTGCTCCAAGTCCCGGACAGGGCGGAGATACGCAGTATTTT. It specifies CSAPSPGQGGDTQYF.

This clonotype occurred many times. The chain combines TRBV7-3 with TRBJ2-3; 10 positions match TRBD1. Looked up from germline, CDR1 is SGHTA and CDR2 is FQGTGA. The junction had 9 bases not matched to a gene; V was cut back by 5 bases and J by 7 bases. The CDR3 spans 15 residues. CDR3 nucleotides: TGTGCCAGCAGCGTCGGGACAGGGGTAACAAATACGCAGTATTTT. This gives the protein CASSVGTGVTNTQYF.

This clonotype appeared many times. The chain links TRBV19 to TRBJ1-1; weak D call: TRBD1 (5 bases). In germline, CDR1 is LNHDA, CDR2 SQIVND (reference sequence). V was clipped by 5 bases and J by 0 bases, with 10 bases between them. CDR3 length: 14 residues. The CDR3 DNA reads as TGTGCCAGTAGTTCCAGGGCATTGAACACTGAAGCTTTCTTT. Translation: CASSSRALNTEAFF.

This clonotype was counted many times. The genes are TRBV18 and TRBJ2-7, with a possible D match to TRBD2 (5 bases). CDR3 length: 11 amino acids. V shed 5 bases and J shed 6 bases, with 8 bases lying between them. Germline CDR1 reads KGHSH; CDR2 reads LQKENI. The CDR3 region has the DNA TGTGCCAGCTCAACGGCGGGCGAGCAGTACTTC. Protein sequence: CASSTAGEQYF. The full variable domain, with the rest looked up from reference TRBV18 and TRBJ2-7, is NAGVMQNPRHLVRRRGQEARLRCSPMKGHSHVYWYRQLPEEGLKFMVYLQKENIIDESGMPKERFSAEFPKEGPSILRIQQVVRGDSAAYFCASSTAGEQYFGPGTRLTVT.

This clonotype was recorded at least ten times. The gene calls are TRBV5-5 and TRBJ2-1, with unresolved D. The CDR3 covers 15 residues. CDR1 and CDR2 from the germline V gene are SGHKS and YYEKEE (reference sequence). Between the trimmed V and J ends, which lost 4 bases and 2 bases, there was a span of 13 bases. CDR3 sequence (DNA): TGTGCCAGCAGCCTACGGACGGGTACCTACAATGAGCAGTTCTTC. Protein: CASSLRTGTYNEQFF.